The sequence of this T cell receptor (beta chain) was determined in a study of cytomegalovirus exposure and HLA in healthy donors. Across the whole study: The 110 or so validation repertoires, a later analysis reported, used the same platform as the approximately 700 first-cohort repertoires.

The CDR3 runs to 13 residues. With 0 bases removed from V and 3 bases from J, the gap between germline ends came to 6 bases. Germline V gene lookup returns CDR1 GTSNPN and CDR2 SVGIG (reference sequence). Clones were read by immunoSEQ multiplex PCR, and TCRdb kept only the in-frame ones, dropping some. The sample lists 150,000 to 200,000 clones, roughly nine tenths occurring once. Study results and caveats: According to the study, around 160 TCR beta chains were cytomegalovirus-associated. In vitro data verified a few CMV-associated chains as specific for CMV antigens.

Notes on this clone: The target antigen is unknown.

The chain joins TRBV30 to TRBJ1-3; D gene ambiguous. Source material: PBMCs. This TCR came from a woman aged 18-29 years in good health and CMV-seropositive. The CDR3 DNA sequence: TGTGCCTGGAGTGTTTCGAGTGGAAACACCATATATTTT. Residues: CAWSVSSGNTIYF.